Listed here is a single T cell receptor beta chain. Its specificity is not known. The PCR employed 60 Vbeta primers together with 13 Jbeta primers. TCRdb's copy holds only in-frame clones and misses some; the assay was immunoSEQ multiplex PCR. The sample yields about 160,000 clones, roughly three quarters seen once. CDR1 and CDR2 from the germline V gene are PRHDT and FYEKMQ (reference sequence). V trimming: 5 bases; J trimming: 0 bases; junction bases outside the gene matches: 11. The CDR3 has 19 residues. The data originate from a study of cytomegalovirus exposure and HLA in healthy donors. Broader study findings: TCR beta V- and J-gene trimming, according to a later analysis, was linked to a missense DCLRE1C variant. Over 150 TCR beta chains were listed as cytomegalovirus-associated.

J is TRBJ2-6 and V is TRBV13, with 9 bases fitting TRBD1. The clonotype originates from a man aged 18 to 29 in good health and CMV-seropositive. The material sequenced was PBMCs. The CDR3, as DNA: TGTGCCAGCAGCGCCTACACAGGGGGCCTTAGCTCTGGGGCCAACGTCCTGACTTTC. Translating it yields CASSAYTGGLSSGANVLTF.